The clone carrying this T cell receptor (beta chain) was seen many times. Antigen unknown. This sample is part of a study of neurological immune-mediated disorders. Study-wide results and limits: No sharing of CDR3 amino acid sequences was observed among expanded clones across subjects, suggesting private repertoires in all groups.

5'RACE with 10-nucleotide random UMIs generated the cDNA. Over 160 million TCR-beta sequences, together covering 15-18 subjects, were produced by every individual sequencing run that was carried out. MiXCR, applied by TCRdb to the 5' RACE reads, yields one record per CDR3 protein. The sample has roughly 75,000 distinct CDR3 sequences, roughly 13% seen once. The V end lost 6 bases, the J end lost 5 bases, and 20 bases lay between the germline ends. CDR1 SQVTM and CDR2 ANQGSEA come from the germline V gene. The CDR3 totals 14 residues. Documented time point: longitudinal time-point 1 (baseline). The starting material, 2 million PBMCs stored at -80 C, gave rise to the unsorted libraries.

Input material: PBMCs. This clonotype was obtained from a female donor with HTLV-1-associated myelopathy (HAM/TSP). The V and J genes are TRBV29-1 and TRBJ2-7; possible D gene TRBD2, 5 bases. CDR3 sequence reads: CSVGRGYLGHEQYF. Here the CDR3 DNA reads TGCAGCGTGGGCAGAGGGTACCTAGGGCACGAGCAGTACTTC.